The source of this T cell receptor beta chain is a study of blood T cell repertoires in COVID-19. As for the study in general: Some COVID-19 samples were acute and others convalescent; all came from the United States, Italy and Spain. PBMCs, B-cell-depleted T cells, or T cells provided the cDNA or gDNA that made up the material.

Seattle patients were enrolled during active infection and followed longitudinally. TCRdb keeps only in-frame clones here, not all; method: immunoSEQ multiplex PCR. The sample contains about 500,000 clones, roughly 87% of which appear only once. Germline V gene sequence: CDR1 LGHDT, CDR2 YNNKEL (reference sequence). After removal of 1 base from V and 6 bases from J, the junction contained 3 bases not matched to a gene. This CDR3 contains 16 residues. The gene calls are TRBV3-1 (or the pseudogene TRBV3-2) and TRBJ2-6, with 10 bases identical to TRBD1. This TCR was sampled from a man aged 18-30 years with COVID-19, enrolled during active disease. Material for sequencing was peripheral blood. The CDR3 protein is CASSQGGTGVANVLTF. CDR3 in DNA: TGTGCCAGCAGCCAAGGCGGGACAGGGGTGGCCAACGTCCTGACTTTC.